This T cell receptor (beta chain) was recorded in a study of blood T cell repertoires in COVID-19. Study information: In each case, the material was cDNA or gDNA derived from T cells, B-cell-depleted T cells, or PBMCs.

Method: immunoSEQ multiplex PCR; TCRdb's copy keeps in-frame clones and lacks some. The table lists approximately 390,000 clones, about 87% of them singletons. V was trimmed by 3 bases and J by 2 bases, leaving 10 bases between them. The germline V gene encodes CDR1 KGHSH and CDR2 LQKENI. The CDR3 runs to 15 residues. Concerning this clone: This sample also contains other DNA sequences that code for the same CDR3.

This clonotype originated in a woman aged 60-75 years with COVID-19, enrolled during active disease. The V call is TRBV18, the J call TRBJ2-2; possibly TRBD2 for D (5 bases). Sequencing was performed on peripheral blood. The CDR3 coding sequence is TGTGCCAGCTCACCCCTGGGAGCTAACACCGGGGAGCTGTTTTTT. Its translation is CASSPLGANTGELFF.